These 14 T cell receptor beta chains were all obtained from the same sample, sequenced in a study of T cells in Graves' hyperthyroidism and ophthalmopathy. TCR beta CDR3 sequences were amplified from RNA transcripts. The HTBI primer set was used in a first-round RT-PCR of the TCR CDR3. Using its own MiXCR run on the multiplex PCR reads, TCRdb lists one record per CDR3 protein. The table includes about 290,000 distinct CDR3 sequences, approximately 17% detected once. The material sequenced was blood. These receptors were taken from a woman in her sixties or seventies with Graves' ophthalmopathy.

The V and J genes are TRBV20-1 and TRBJ2-3, with D perhaps being TRBD1 or TRBD2 (6 bases each). V shed 1 base and J shed 3 bases, with 14 bases lying between them. This CDR3 region has 15 residues. Looked up from germline, CDR1 is DFQATT and CDR2 is SNEGSKA (reference sequence). CDR3 residues: CSARGGAGGTDTQYF. The CDR3 DNA sequence: TGCAGTGCTAGAGGGGGGGCCGGCGGGACAGATACGCAGTATTTT.

This clonotype was detected many times. The chain uses TRBV20-1 and TRBJ1-1, with a tentative D call TRBD1 (5 bases). The CDR3 loop spans 14 amino acids. CDR1 is DFQATT, CDR2 SNEGSKA, per germline (reference sequence). The V and J ends lost 0 bases and 3 bases respectively, with 11 bases between them. The CDR3 is CSARDRSGDTEAFF. The CDR3 DNA follows: TGCAGTGCTAGAGATCGATCGGGGGACACTGAAGCTTTCTTT.

The chain employs TRBV7-9 and TRBJ2-1, with TRBD2 as a possible D gene (7 bases). The CDR3 loop spans 15 amino acids. With 3 bases removed from V and 7 bases from J, the gap between germline ends came to 16 bases. The germline V gene encodes CDR1 SEHNR and CDR2 FQNEAQ (reference sequence). The CDR3 is CASSFLQGGRNEQFF. Written as DNA, the CDR3 is TGTGCCAGCAGCTTTCTACAGGGCGGGAGAAATGAGCAGTTCTTC.

The sample holds many counts of this clonotype. This chain links TRBV6-1 with TRBJ2-7; a possible D gene is TRBD2 (6 bases). V lost 6 bases and J 2 bases, leaving 17 bases between the germline ends. The CDR3 is 15 amino acids. Germline CDR1 MNHNS, CDR2 SASEGT. The CDR3 here is CASRHTGLLTYEQYF. The DNA of the CDR3 is TGTGCCAGCAGACATACGGGACTCTTGACCTACGAGCAGTACTTC.

There are many counts of this clonotype. The chain couples TRBV6-1 to TRBJ1-2; 9 bases align to TRBD1. CDR3 length: 15 amino acids. After removal of 3 bases from V and 6 bases from J, the junction contained 8 bases not matched to a gene. Germline CDR1 MNHNS, CDR2 SASEGT. In DNA form, the CDR3 reads TGTGCCAGCAGTGACCCCTCGACAGGGGGGGATGGCTACACCTTC. The encoded protein is CASSDPSTGGDGYTF.

This clonotype occurred many times. In nucleotides, the CDR3 is TGTGCCAGCAGGCGACAGGGGGATAATTCACCCCTCCACTTT. Translated: CASRRQGDNSPLHF. This chain connects TRBV3-1 to TRBJ1-6; 9 positions match TRBD1. The CDR3 length is 14 residues. The V and J ends lost 6 bases and 5 bases, in that order; junction bases with no gene match: 2. CDR1 and CDR2 (germline): LGHDT, YNNKEL (reference sequence).

This clonotype was counted at least ten times. The chain couples TRBV2 to TRBJ2-1, with unresolved D. V shed 4 bases and J shed 3 bases, with 10 bases lying between them. In germline, CDR1 is SNHLY, CDR2 FYNNEI. This CDR3 has 14 amino acids. CDR3 loop: CASSVGKGYNEQFF. CDR3 bases: TGTGCCAGCAGTGTCGGAAAGGGCTACAATGAGCAGTTCTTC.

This clonotype was counted ten times or more. The chain combines TRBV11-2 with TRBJ2-1; 7 bases agree with TRBD2. Trimming cost V 4 bases and J 0 bases; bases outside gene matches: 9. The CDR3 spans 17 residues. Looked up from germline, CDR1 is SGHAT and CDR2 is FQNNGV. Written as DNA, the CDR3 is TGTGCCAGCAGCTCACTCTCCCTAGCGGCCTCCTACAATGAGCAGTTCTTC. Encoded protein: CASSSLSLAASYNEQFF.

This clonotype has a handful of counts. The chain is built from TRBV6-1 and TRBJ2-7, with D uncertain. Germline lookup yields CDR1 MNHNS and CDR2 SASEGT. V lost 6 bases and J lost 2, with 14 bases in between. This CDR3 spans 14 amino acids. Here the CDR3 DNA reads TGTGCCAGCAGCCCACAGACATATCCCTACGAGCAGTACTTC. Translated, it gives CASSPQTYPYEQYF.

This clonotype showed up many times. The chain uses TRBV18 and TRBJ1-2; D possibly corresponds to TRBD1 (5 bases). The CDR3 runs to 14 residues. CDR1 is KGHSH and CDR2 is LQKENI in the germline V gene. The V and J ends lost 3 bases and 4 bases respectively, with 12 bases between them. Here the CDR3 DNA reads TGTGCCAGCTCACCTGGTTCAGGGCGCTATGGCTACACCTTC. Its translation: CASSPGSGRYGYTF.

This clonotype was counted a few times. This sequence joins TRBV10-3 and TRBJ1-5, with D possibly being TRBD1 (5 bases). Between the trimmed V and J ends, which lost 7 bases and 5 bases, there was a span of 12 bases. CDR1 and CDR2 (germline): ENHRY, SYGVKD. The CDR3 is 13 residues long. The CDR3 bases are TGTGCCATCAACATTGACAGACATCAGCCCCAGCATTTT. Its protein is CAINIDRHQPQHF.

This clonotype was seen many times. The V and J genes are TRBV28 and TRBJ1-3; tentatively, D is TRBD1 (5 bases). The CDR3 extends over 16 amino acids. The V end lost 2 bases, the J end lost 0 bases, and 11 bases lay between the germline ends. Germline V gene data show CDR1 as MDHEN and CDR2 as SYDVKM. The CDR3 DNA reads as TGTGCCAGCAGTTTAATGGACAAGGTCTCTGGAAACACCATATATTTT. Translating gives CASSLMDKVSGNTIYF.

This clonotype has at least ten counts. V is TRBV7-9 and J is TRBJ2-5, with a possible D match to TRBD2 (6 bases). Germline V lookup: CDR1 SEHNR, CDR2 FQNEAQ (reference sequence). Trimming removed 7 bases from V and 5 bases from J, with 17 bases in between. This CDR3 has 14 residues. The CDR3 nucleotides are TGTGCCAGCAACTCTGGAGGGGTTATTGAGACCCAGTACTTC. Amino acids: CASNSGGVIETQYF.

This clonotype occurred many times. The chain carries TRBV7-9 and TRBJ2-7; maybe TRBD2 (7 bases). Looked up from germline, CDR1 is SEHNR and CDR2 is FQNEAQ (reference sequence). The CDR3 has 15 amino acids. V was trimmed by 8 bases and J by 6 bases, leaving 23 bases between them. CDR3 nucleotide sequence: TGTGCCAGCTCCCTCCGGGGGGCCGGGGCTTTCGAGCAGTACTTC. Translated: CASSLRGAGAFEQYF.